This paragraph reports one TCR beta chain. Its antigen is unknown. Per-nucleotide qualities are absent, and no much larger clonotype sits a single base away. The time point label for this specimen denotes: about 28 days (+/-7) after the second vaccine dose. The treatment or condition label, as the study defines it: meningococcal conjugate vaccine given as trial control. Vaccinee samples were obtained from the UK trials COV001 and COV002, which included a single-blind randomized controlled phase 2/3 trial of AZD1222 (ChAdOx1 nCoV-19) in healthy adults. For TCRbeta chain sequencing, PBMC samples were collected from trial participants at day 0 and at day 28 after the second dose. Between the V and J ends, shortened by 3 bases and 3 bases respectively, the junction contains 8 bases. Via the germline V gene, CDR1 is MNHEY and CDR2 SVGAGI. The CDR3 has 13 amino acids, counting the end cysteine and phenylalanine. Here the CDR3 DNA is all that survives: 39 bases in frame from base 1.

The data stem from a study of T cell responses to AZD1222 COVID-19 vaccine (dated by TCRdb to the early 2020s). For the wider study: A total of 233 trial participants underwent TCR sequencing, of whom about 200 had received two doses of AZD1222 and around 26 had received two doses of the MenACWY control vaccine. Enrollment into the trials was organized by age into subgroups of 18-55, 56-69 and 70-plus years, and those subgroups contained around 150, 28 and 57 TCR-sequenced participants, respectively. What the authors observed across the whole study: Because no samples from the day 14 peak response were available, repertoires could be characterized only after the peak T cell response. The whole spike protein was spanned by vaccine-associated CD4 TCRs, and dominant responses were seen in regions 160-218 and 743-854. Conclusions about previously exposed vaccinees are limited, since just five or six AZD1222 recipients were seropositive for SARS-CoV-2 at baseline. Epitopes outside the regions mutated in the B.1.351 and B.1.1.7 variants were reportedly recognized by nearly half of the unique spike-specific TCRs. After two AZD1222 doses, spike-specific TCR breadth and depth were significantly higher than at day 0 and than in MenACWY recipients. Participants were mostly white British and included more females than males, and it was suggested by the authors that clonal diversity may have been underestimated. In the small 56-69-year group, the increase in depth fell short of significance, most likely because of low power.

The CDR3 regions of human TCRbeta chains were analyzed by immunosequencing. From the authors' description of their analysis: Repertoire TCRs were checked for matches against a reference library of SARS-CoV-2-specific TCRs that had been generated using the MIRA antigen-specificity platform. Breadth was defined as the fraction of unique TCRs that were SARS-CoV-2-associated. Depth was defined as the fraction of total T cells that were SARS-CoV-2-associated. Using the MIRA data, every spike-specific TCR was mapped to the spike region that the TCR reacted to and assigned to either a CD4 or a CD8 class. Log10-transformed breadth and depth values were compared by one-way ANOVA with Sidak's multiple comparisons tests. Here the immuneACCESS table is served through TCRdb, limited to in-frame sequences with V and J called. Missing clones are a known gap in these copies; in checked studies unresolved V genes cover under half, and the rest lacks a known reason. V, J and clone size are taken as reported in that table, and D and trimming were inferred from the DNA itself. This sample comprises approximately 150,000 clones, nearly 90% of them detected only once. The ten largest make up roughly 5.4% of the sample.

This sample comprised peripheral blood, obtained 28 days after the second dose of the MenACWY control vaccine. The clonotype originates from an adult who received the MenACWY meningococcal vaccine as a control. Recombination linked TRBV6-5 to TRBJ1-1; no D gene can be assigned with confidence. The CDR3 is CASSYPGDTEAFF. The DNA sequence follows: TGTGCCAGCAGTTATCCGGGAGACACTGAAGCTTTCTTT.